These 23 T cell receptor beta chains were sequenced from one sample in a study of quantifying T cell responses using KT2 cells (dated by TCRdb to the late 2010s). At the level of the whole study: RNA was DNase-treated and reverse transcribed with TCR alpha and beta constant-region primers, mostly using SuperScript III.

The library was obtained by UMI-ligation and nested PCR. The instrument was an Illumina MiSeq. A single-stranded oligonucleotide carrying the Illumina SP2 sequence and a UMI was ligated to the cDNA 3' end using T4 RNA ligase 1. PCR1 consisted of four to five cycles (98 degrees C 15 s, 69 degrees C 30 s, 72 degrees C 40 s), and for the beta primer an equimolar mix of RC1.1 and RC1.2 was used to cover TRBC1 and TRBC2. TCRdb passed the public sequencing reads through fastp at Q25 and MiXCR, retaining productive beta sequences. Entries that share a CDR3 protein sequence are merged under the most common genes and DNA. For this sample the table gives 45,000 to 65,000 distinct CDR3 sequences, of which over 9% were detected only once. The ten top clones hold roughly 9.9% of the sample. The sample consisted of PBMCs spiked with cells of the T cell clone KT2. The receptors were gathered from a human donor.

This clonotype was detected many times. V is TRBV12-5 and J is TRBJ2-1; possibly TRBD1 for D (6 bases). V lost 7 bases and J 0 bases, leaving 16 bases between the germline ends. Germline CDR1 LGHNT, CDR2 FRNRAP. The CDR3 is made up of 16 amino acids. DNA of the CDR3: TGTGCTAGTGCCCTATTACAGGGAAGCTCCTACAATGAGCAGTTCTTC. Protein sequence: CASALLQGSSYNEQFF.

This clonotype was counted only a few times. The V and J genes are TRBV2 and TRBJ1-4; the D is unclear. From germline, CDR1 is SNHLY and CDR2 FYNNEI. This CDR3 spans 15 amino acids. Trimming took 2 bases from V and 7 from J, leaving 14 bases between them. DNA for the CDR3: TGTGCCAGCAGTGAACTCGACCCTATAGGTGAAAAACTGTTTTTT. Translation gives CASSELDPIGEKLFF.

The chain recombines TRBV2 with TRBJ2-4; 9 positions match TRBD1. J was trimmed by 0 bases and V by 4 bases; bases with no gene match: 7. Germline assignment: CDR1 SNHLY and CDR2 FYNNEI. The CDR3 has 17 amino acids. CDR3 sequence: CASSVAGQGLAKNIQYF. In DNA form, the CDR3 reads TGTGCCAGCAGTGTTGCGGGACAGGGTTTAGCCAAAAACATTCAGTACTTC. The whole variable domain, filled in from reference TRBV2 and TRBJ2-4, reads EPEVTQTPSHQVTQMGQEVILRCVPISNHLYFYWYRQILGQKVEFLVSFYNNEISEKSEIFDDQFSVERPDGSNFTLKIRSTKLEDSAMYFCASSVAGQGLAKNIQYFGAGTRLSVL.

This chain uses TRBV9 with TRBJ2-7; 10 nucleotides align to TRBD2. The trim removed 4 bases at V and 2 bases at J, leaving 6 bases unmatched. CDR1 and CDR2 (germline): SGDLS, YYNGEE. This CDR3 contains 15 residues. CDR3 in amino acids: CASSPGLAEAYEQYF. In DNA form, the CDR3 reads TGTGCCAGCAGCCCCGGACTAGCGGAGGCCTACGAGCAGTACTTC. Full variable domain (remainder filled in from reference TRBV9 and TRBJ2-7): DSGVTQTPKHLITATGQRVTLRCSPRSGDLSVYWYQQSLDQGLQFLIQYYNGEERAKGNILERFSAQQFPDLHSELNLSSLELGDSALYFCASSPGLAEAYEQYFGPGTRLTVT.

This sequence joins TRBV12-3 or TRBV12-4 and TRBJ2-6, with D maybe TRBD2 (6 bases). The CDR3 is 16 amino acids. V dropped 2 bases and J dropped 0 bases, with 8 bases sitting between them. The CDR3 protein is CASSLYGGSGANVLTF. The CDR3 bases are TGTGCCAGCAGTTTATACGGGGGCTCTGGGGCCAACGTCCTGACTTTC.

The rearrangement links TRBV4-2 to TRBJ2-7, with 7 positions matching TRBD2. Germline CDR1 is LGHNA and CDR2 is YNFKEQ. The CDR3 has 16 amino acids. J was trimmed by 6 bases and V by 1 base; bases with no gene match: 12. CDR3 protein: CASSQGLAAGESEQYF. The CDR3 DNA reads as TGTGCCAGCAGCCAAGGACTAGCCGCGGGGGAATCCGAGCAGTACTTC.

This chain joins TRBV7-9 and TRBJ1-5; D is ambiguous. There are 12 residues in the CDR3. Trimming stripped 5 bases from V and 7 bases from J, with 9 bases between. Germline V gene sequence: CDR1 SEHNR, CDR2 FQNEAQ (reference sequence). In DNA form, the CDR3 reads TGTGCCAGCAGCGCCCTTTCCCAGCCCCAGCATTTT. Its translation: CASSALSQPQHF.

The chain joins TRBV11-2 to TRBJ2-3; D might be TRBD2 (7 bases). Germline CDR1 is SGHAT and CDR2 is FQNNGV. The CDR3 has 17 residues. The V gene lost 6 bases and the J gene lost 1 base, with 20 bases spanning the gap. CDR3 residues: CASRPRGLNLGTDTQYF. CDR3 DNA sequence: TGTGCCAGCAGGCCGCGGGGGCTAAACCTGGGCACAGATACGCAGTATTTT.

The V gene is TRBV4-1, the J gene TRBJ1-3, with 8 bases aligning to TRBD1. Trimming cost V 2 bases and J 0 bases; bases outside gene matches: 3. Germline CDR1 MGHRA, CDR2 YSYEKL. The length of the CDR3 is 16 residues. The CDR3 sequence is CASSQNTGGSGNTIYF. In nucleotides, the CDR3 is TGCGCCAGCAGCCAAAACACAGGGGGCTCTGGAAACACCATATATTTT.

The chain employs TRBV15 and TRBJ1-3; D unclear. Trimming removed 1 base from V and 0 bases from J, with 16 bases in between. Germline CDR1 and CDR2: LNHNV and YYDKDF (reference sequence). The CDR3 consists of 18 residues. The CDR3 loop reads CATSRGFESGYSGNTIYF. In nucleotides, the CDR3 is TGTGCCACCAGCAGAGGGTTTGAGTCGGGATACTCTGGAAACACCATATATTTT.

This clonotype was picked up a small number of times. This chain joins TRBV19 and TRBJ1-5; D gene uncertain. CDR1 and CDR2 from the germline V gene are LNHDA and SQIVND (reference sequence). This CDR3 comprises 12 residues. The V and J ends lost 4 bases and 6 bases respectively, with 7 bases between them. CDR3 in amino acids: CASSSLSQPQHF. CDR3 in DNA: TGTGCCAGTAGTAGTCTTTCTCAGCCCCAGCATTTT.

The chain recombines TRBV10-1 with TRBJ2-2; tentative D call: TRBD2 (6 bases). Between the trimmed V and J ends, which lost 8 bases and 0 bases, there was a span of 10 bases. The CDR3 sequence is 14 residues long. Germline CDR1 is WNHNN and CDR2 is SYGVQD (reference sequence). The CDR3 spells CASLGLSNTGELFF. In nucleotides, the CDR3 is TGCGCCAGCCTCGGACTATCGAACACCGGGGAGCTGTTTTTT.

V and J are TRBV4-1 and TRBJ2-2; 8 nucleotides agree with TRBD2. V gave up 3 bases and J gave up 4 bases; unmatched junction bases: 7. The length of the CDR3 is 16 residues. The germline gives CDR1 MGHRA, CDR2 YSYEKL. Here the CDR3 DNA reads TGCGCCAGCAGCCAGCCCAGCGGGGGACCCACCGGGGAGCTGTTTTTT. This encodes CASSQPSGGPTGELFF.

The chain combines TRBV3-1 with TRBJ2-3; 9 bases align to TRBD2. Per the germline V gene, CDR1 is LGHDT and CDR2 is YNNKEL (reference sequence). CDR3 length: 15 amino acids. The J segment lost 6 bases and the V segment lost 0 bases, leaving 4 bases of the junction unmatched. The CDR3 loop reads CASSQDGLAGDTQYF. CDR3 in DNA: TGTGCCAGCAGCCAAGATGGCCTAGCGGGGGATACGCAGTATTTT.

This clonotype was seen only a few times. CDR3 region: CASSFIQGAHEQYF. The CDR3 DNA is TGTGCCAGCAGCTTTATACAGGGGGCCCACGAGCAGTACTTC. The chain combines TRBV5-6 with TRBJ2-7, with 9 bases fitting TRBD1. CDR3 size: 14 residues. J lost 5 bases, V lost 2 bases, and 5 bases had no gene match. Looked up from germline, CDR1 is SGHDT and CDR2 is YYEEEE.

In this sample, this clonotype turned up a few times. The chain is built from TRBV28 and TRBJ1-3; 7 nucleotides line up with TRBD1. V lost 3 bases and J lost 8; bases outside the gene matches: 7. The CDR3 extends over 14 amino acids. CDR1 is MDHEN, CDR2 SYDVKM, per germline. The CDR3 spells CASSFDRELDTIYF. The CDR3 nucleotides read TGTGCCAGCAGTTTCGACAGGGAGTTGGACACCATATATTTT. The variable domain in full, with the rest retrieved from reference TRBV28 and TRBJ1-3, is DVKVTQSSRYLVKRTGEKVFLECVQDMDHENMFWYRQDPGLGLRLIYFSYDVKMKEKGDIPEGYSVSREKKERFSLILESASTNQTSMYLCASSFDRELDTIYFGEGSWLTVV.

This chain joins TRBV20-1 and TRBJ1-2; 9 bases line up with TRBD1. Germline CDR1 and CDR2: DFQATT and SNEGSKA (reference sequence). V gave up 8 bases and J gave up 0 bases; unmatched junction bases: 7. The CDR3 is 14 amino acids. The CDR3 loop reads CSTDRGITNYGYTF. DNA for the CDR3: TGCAGTACCGACAGGGGGATAACTAACTATGGCTACACCTTC.

The V and J genes are TRBV27 and TRBJ2-7; D may be TRBD1 (5 bases). Trimming took off 1 base at V and 5 bases at J, with 12 bases between the two ends. This CDR3 has 14 residues. Germline V gene lookup returns CDR1 MNHEY and CDR2 SMNVEV (reference sequence). DNA of the CDR3: TGTGCCAGCAGTTTATTCAGGGCCCCACACGAGCAGTACTTC. Its protein is CASSLFRAPHEQYF.

The chain employs TRBV24-1 and TRBJ2-5; D gene ambiguous. CDR1 KGHDR and CDR2 SFDVKD come from the germline V gene. The CDR3 is made up of 14 amino acids. With 4 bases removed from V and 4 bases from J, the gap between germline ends came to 12 bases. Written as DNA, the CDR3 is TGTGCCACCAGTGACCGGGCCGTTGTAGAGACCCAGTACTTC. Amino acids: CATSDRAVVETQYF.

The chain carries TRBV7-3 and TRBJ2-3; TRBD2 aligns across 12 bases. V dropped 2 bases and J dropped 6; count of bases not matched to a gene: 3. CDR1 is SGHTA, CDR2 FQGTGA, per germline. The CDR3 extends over 15 amino acids. The CDR3 nucleotides read TGTGCCAGCAGCTTAGCTAGCGGGAGGGCCGATACGCAGTATTTT. As protein: CASSLASGRADTQYF. Using reference TRBV7-3 and TRBJ2-3 for the parts outside the CDR3, the full variable domain is GAGVSQTPSNKVTEKGKYVELRCDPISGHTALYWYRQSLGQGPEFLIYFQGTGAADDSGLPNDRFFAVRPEGSVSTLKIQRTERGDSAVYLCASSLASGRADTQYFGPGTRLTVL.

There are many counts of this clonotype. The V gene is TRBV7-9, the J gene TRBJ1-1; no firm D call. Germline assignment: CDR1 SEHNR and CDR2 FQNEAQ (reference sequence). V lost 5 bases to trimming and J lost 3 bases, with 25 bases between them. The CDR3 has 18 amino acids. The CDR3 here is CASSAERGRSVTDTEAFF. The CDR3 DNA is TGTGCCAGCAGCGCGGAGAGAGGGAGGTCGGTCACGGACACTGAAGCTTTCTTT. Full variable domain (rest looked up from reference TRBV7-9 and TRBJ1-1): DTGVSQNPRHKITKRGQNVTFRCDPISEHNRLYWYRQTLGQGPEFLTYFQNEAQLEKSRLLSDRFSAERPKGSFSTLEIQRTEQGDSAMYLCASSAERGRSVTDTEAFFGQGTRLTVV.

This clonotype was seen only a few times. This chain joins TRBV30 and TRBJ2-3; 10 bases align to TRBD2. V dropped 4 bases and J dropped 4; count of bases not matched to a gene: 5. Germline V gives CDR1 GTSNPN, CDR2 SVGIG (reference sequence). The CDR3 spans 14 residues. The chain's CDR3 is CAWTSGSGADTQYF. CDR3 DNA: TGTGCCTGGACTAGCGGGAGTGGGGCAGATACGCAGTATTTT.

This clonotype was recorded only once. The rearrangement links TRBV5-8 to TRBJ2-1; D is uncertain. Trimming removed 1 base at V and 6 bases at J, with 8 bases between. The CDR3 is made up of 13 amino acids. Germline CDR1 is SGHTS and CDR2 is YDEGEE. This chain's CDR3 is CASSLHTSNEQFF. The CDR3 nucleotides are TGTGCCAGCAGCTTGCACACCTCCAATGAGCAGTTCTTC.